What follows are 21 T cell receptor beta chains derived from one specimen sequenced in a study of cytomegalovirus exposure and HLA in healthy donors. The primer mix had 60 Vbeta and 13 Jbeta primers. The data were produced by immunoSEQ multiplex PCR, yet TCRdb's version contains in-frame clones alone and is incomplete. The sample contains some 97,000 clones, approximately 73% of which appear only once. The sequencing input was PBMCs. These receptors were obtained from a woman aged 45-60 years in good health and CMV-seropositive.

The table lists this clone with a few counts. The J gene is TRBJ2-1, the V gene TRBV4-1; 8 bases fit TRBD2. In germline, CDR1 is MGHRA, CDR2 YSYEKL. This CDR3 comprises 16 residues. The trim removed 1 base at V and 6 bases at J, leaving 8 bases unmatched. The CDR3 loop reads CASSQGPGLALNEQFF. CDR3 DNA sequence: TGCGCCAGCAGCCAAGGCCCCGGACTAGCCCTCAATGAGCAGTTCTTC.

This clone was seen just once. The rearrangement links TRBV6-5 to TRBJ1-2; no definite D call. Deletions cut 6 bases from V and 5 bases from J, with 13 bases between. This CDR3 region has 13 residues. The V gene's germline CDR1 is MNHEY and CDR2 SVGAGI. The CDR3 protein is CASSPTEEYGYTF. The CDR3 DNA reads TGTGCCAGCAGCCCCACGGAGGAGTATGGCTACACCTTC.

The count of this clone is one. The CDR3 reads CASSFKDRPYSGNTIYF. The CDR3 DNA reads as TGTGCCAGCAGCTTCAAAGACAGGCCTTACTCTGGAAACACCATATATTTT. J is TRBJ1-3 and V is TRBV7-6; D may be TRBD1 (6 bases). The CDR3 consists of 17 residues. CDR1 and CDR2 (germline): SGHVS, FNYEAQ. Trimming took 3 bases from V and 0 from J, leaving 15 bases between them. The variable domain in full, completed from reference TRBV7-6 and TRBJ1-3, reads GAGVSQSPRYKVTKRGQDVALRCDPISGHVSLYWYRQALGQGPEFLTYFNYEAQQDKSGLPNDRFSAERPEGSISTLTIQRTEQRDSAMYRCASSFKDRPYSGNTIYFGEGSWLTVV.

The J gene is TRBJ2-5, the V gene TRBV2; TRBD2 is a possible D gene (6 bases). Germline loops: CDR1 SNHLY, CDR2 FYNNEI. The ends were cut back, 6 bases at V and 0 bases at J, with 17 bases in the middle. CDR3 length: 16 residues. The CDR3 region is CASSPGASAYQETQYF. In DNA form, the CDR3 reads TGTGCCAGCAGCCCCGGGGCTAGCGCGTACCAAGAGACCCAGTACTTC.

This clone was seen only once. V is TRBV6-1 and J is TRBJ2-3; 9 nucleotides line up with TRBD1. Germline CDR1 and CDR2: MNHNS and SASEGT. The CDR3 runs to 16 residues. Losses at the gene ends were 3 bases for V and 0 bases for J; bases not matched to a gene: 4. The CDR3 bases are TGTGCCAGCAGTGAGACAGGGGGATTTAGCACAGATACGCAGTATTTT. It yields the protein CASSETGGFSTDTQYF.

The V call is TRBV6-6, the J call TRBJ2-2; D is perhaps TRBD2 (5 bases). CDR1 MNHNY and CDR2 SVGAGI come from the germline V gene (reference sequence). This CDR3 comprises 13 residues. V was pared by 7 bases and J by 4 bases, with 10 bases between. The CDR3 is CASNPGFTGELFF. In DNA form, the CDR3 reads TGTGCCAGCAACCCGGGGTTCACCGGGGAGCTGTTTTTT.

The chain combines TRBV28 with TRBJ1-2; 7 nucleotides agree with TRBD1. This CDR3 region has 14 residues. Germline loops: CDR1 MDHEN, CDR2 SYDVKM. After removal of 5 bases from V and 4 bases from J, the junction contained 7 bases not matched to a gene. The CDR3 DNA reads as TGTGCCAGCAGTATCCGACAGGGCCCCTATGGCTACACCTTC. Amino acids: CASSIRQGPYGYTF.

J is TRBJ1-5 and V is TRBV25-1, with 7 bases aligning to TRBD1. The CDR3 is made up of 14 amino acids. From germline, CDR1 is MGHDK and CDR2 SYGVNS. The V segment lost 6 bases and the J segment 1 base; nucleotides outside the gene matches: 3. CDR3 DNA sequence: TGTGCCAGCAGCGTGACAGGGAGCAATCAGCCCCAGCATTTT. Translation: CASSVTGSNQPQHF.

The CDR3 DNA is TGTGCCTGGAGTTTCCCGGACAGGGCCCTCTCCTACAATGAGCAGTTCTTC. Protein sequence: CAWSFPDRALSYNEQFF. The rearrangement links TRBV30 to TRBJ2-1; 8 nucleotides align to TRBD1. Germline CDR1 is GTSNPN and CDR2 is SVGIG (reference sequence). The CDR3 is made up of 17 amino acids. V was clipped by 2 bases and J by 0 bases; unmatched bases: 9. Full variable domain (remainder filled in from reference TRBV30 and TRBJ2-1): SQTIHQWPATLVQPVGSPLSLECTVEGTSNPNLYWYRQAAGRGLQLLFYSVGIGQISSEVPQNLSASRPQDRQFILSSKKLLLSDSGFYLCAWSFPDRALSYNEQFFGPGTRLTVL.

This clone was counted between two and nine times. This chain connects TRBV29-1 to TRBJ2-3; the match to TRBD2 covers 8 bases. V gave up 3 bases and J gave up 2 bases; unmatched junction bases: 10. There are 16 residues in the CDR3. In germline, CDR1 is SQVTM, CDR2 ANQGSEA. CDR3 sequence: CSVEGAGGPFTDTQYF. The CDR3 DNA sequence: TGCAGCGTTGAGGGGGCGGGAGGCCCATTCACAGATACGCAGTATTTT.

The chain recombines TRBV11-3 with TRBJ2-3; no clear D gene. Trimming stripped 5 bases from V and 5 bases from J, with 11 bases between. CDR1 and CDR2 from the germline V gene are SGHNT and YENEEA. The CDR3 is 13 amino acids. The CDR3 protein is CASSPAGGDTQYF. DNA of the CDR3: TGTGCCAGCAGCCCGGCAGGTGGAGATACGCAGTATTTT.

The J gene is TRBJ1-2, the V gene TRBV2; TRBD1 agrees at 7 bases. V trimming: 8 bases; J trimming: 2 bases; junction bases outside the gene matches: 11. From germline, CDR1 is SNHLY and CDR2 FYNNEI. This CDR3 contains 15 residues. CDR3 sequence reads: CASPSYRGENYGYTF. The CDR3 nucleotides read TGTGCCAGCCCGAGCTACAGGGGAGAGAACTATGGCTACACCTTC. The whole variable domain, remainder taken from reference TRBV2 and TRBJ1-2, is EPEVTQTPSHQVTQMGQEVILRCVPISNHLYFYWYRQILGQKVEFLVSFYNNEISEKSEIFDDQFSVERPDGSNFTLKIRSTKLEDSAMYFCASPSYRGENYGYTFGSGTRLTVV.

J is TRBJ2-5 and V is TRBV5-4, with 9 bases matching TRBD1. The CDR3 covers 15 residues. Per germline, CDR1 SGHNT and CDR2 YYREEE (reference sequence). The V gene end was trimmed by 4 bases and the J gene end by 0 bases; junction bases not matched to a gene: 4. The CDR3 region is CASSTGTGHQETQYF. The CDR3, as DNA: TGTGCCAGCAGCACTGGGACAGGGCACCAAGAGACCCAGTACTTC.

J is TRBJ2-5 and V is TRBV5-8, with a possible D match to TRBD2 (6 bases). The CDR3 has 13 residues. V was clipped by 8 bases and J by 5 bases, with 16 bases between them. Germline-derived CDR1 and CDR2 are SGHTS and YDEGEE. The CDR3 DNA reads TGTGCCAGTACCGGGACTTTTTTTGAGACCCAGTACTTC. Translation gives CASTGTFFETQYF.

As regards this clone: In the same sample, other DNA sequences code for this CDR3. The gene calls are TRBV30 and TRBJ1-1; D perhaps matches TRBD1 (6 bases). The V end was cut by 2 bases, the J end by 1 base, with 8 bases between. Germline-derived CDR1 and CDR2 are GTSNPN and SVGIG (reference sequence). The CDR3 length is 13 residues. The CDR3 DNA is TGTGCCTGGAGTCAGACAGGGAACACTGAAGCTTTCTTT. Protein sequence: CAWSQTGNTEAFF. Based on the CDR3 plus reference TRBV30 and TRBJ1-1, the full variable domain is SQTIHQWPATLVQPVGSPLSLECTVEGTSNPNLYWYRQAAGRGLQLLFYSVGIGQISSEVPQNLSASRPQDRQFILSSKKLLLSDSGFYLCAWSQTGNTEAFFGQGTRLTVV.

The sample holds one count of this clone. CDR3 nucleotides: TGTGCCAGCAGCGTAGGGACAGGGGACTATGGCTACACCTTC. It codes for CASSVGTGDYGYTF. The chain joins TRBV9 to TRBJ1-2; TRBD1 aligns across 9 bases. Germline V gives CDR1 SGDLS, CDR2 YYNGEE. CDR3 length: 14 amino acids. The ends lost 0 bases at V and 3 bases at J; junction bases unmatched: 0.

This chain connects TRBV29-1 to TRBJ1-1; 8 bases are a match to TRBD1. Germline-derived CDR1 and CDR2 are SQVTM and ANQGSEA. This CDR3 is 13 amino acids long. V shed 7 bases, J shed 5 bases, and the junction held 9 bases outside the gene matches. CDR3 region: CSALAGGQTEAFF. DNA of the CDR3: TGCAGCGCCCTGGCAGGGGGCCAGACTGAAGCTTTCTTT.

The chain uses TRBV6-1 and TRBJ1-2; D perhaps matches TRBD1 (6 bases). This CDR3 region has 15 residues. Germline assignment: CDR1 MNHNS and CDR2 SASEGT. V gave up 5 bases and J gave up 4 bases, with 17 bases separating them. CDR3 loop: CASSSTGSYRYGYTF. The CDR3 coding sequence is TGTGCCAGCAGTTCTACAGGGTCCTATCGCTATGGCTACACCTTC.

J is TRBJ1-6 and V is TRBV7-8, with D possibly matching TRBD1 (6 bases). Trimming shortened V by 5 bases and J by 7 bases, and 18 bases separated the two germline ends. CDR1 and CDR2 from the germline V gene are SGHVS and FQNEAQ. The CDR3 has 16 residues. DNA of the CDR3: TGTGCCAGCAGCGCCCCCTCAGGGGTCCAGAATTCACCCCTCCACTTT. This codes for CASSAPSGVQNSPLHF. The variable domain in full, completed from reference TRBV7-8 and TRBJ1-6, reads GAGVSQSPRYKVAKRGQDVALRCDPISGHVSLFWYQQALGQGPEFLTYFQNEAQLDKSGLPSDRFFAERPEGSVSTLKIQRTQQEDSAVYLCASSAPSGVQNSPLHFGNGTRLTVT.

This sequence joins TRBV19 and TRBJ1-1; D remains ambiguous. V lost 3 bases, J lost 0 bases, and 11 bases lay in between. The germline gives CDR1 LNHDA, CDR2 SQIVND (reference sequence). This CDR3 contains 15 residues. This chain's CDR3 is CASSIGLDLNTEAFF. In DNA form, the CDR3 reads TGTGCCAGTAGTATCGGACTAGACCTGAACACTGAAGCTTTCTTT.

V is TRBV4-1 and J is TRBJ1-1; D uncertain. Trimming removed 4 bases at V and 1 base at J, with 10 bases between. Germline CDR1 is MGHRA and CDR2 is YSYEKL. CDR3 length equals 14 residues. CDR3 bases: TGCGCCAGCAGCCGTACACCGGGGAACACTGAAGCTTTCTTT. Translating it yields CASSRTPGNTEAFF.